Shown below are 14 T cell receptor beta chains from a single sample sequenced in a study of cytotoxic CD8 clonotypes in ibrutinib-treated CLL. The data were produced by immunoSEQ multiplex PCR, yet TCRdb's version contains in-frame clones alone and is incomplete. The sample contains about 85,000 clones, roughly three quarters of which appear only once. Sequencing was performed on PBMCs, taken after 12 months of ibrutinib treatment. Receptors originate from a human donor with chronic lymphocytic leukemia.

The rearrangement links TRBV7-9 to TRBJ1-5; possible D gene TRBD1, 6 bases. CDR3 length: 15 residues. CDR1 and CDR2 from the germline V gene are SEHNR and FQNEAQ (reference sequence). V dropped 5 bases and J dropped 4 bases, with 15 bases sitting between them. The CDR3 DNA is TGTGCCAGCAGCCCCCTTGGGGGCCCGAATCAGCCCCAGCATTTT. Translated, it gives CASSPLGGPNQPQHF.

The chain carries TRBV10-3 and TRBJ2-7, with 10 bases identical to TRBD1. The germline CDR1 and CDR2 sequences are ENHRY and SYGVKD. This CDR3 is 14 amino acids long. J lost 3 bases, V lost 6 bases, and 5 bases had no gene match. DNA of the CDR3: TGTGCCATCAGGGACCGGGACAGGGGCTACGAGCAGTACTTC. Protein: CAIRDRDRGYEQYF.

V gene TRBV19 combines with J gene TRBJ1-1; D gene unclear. Trimming pared 5 bases from V and 2 bases from J, leaving 12 bases between. Germline V gene sequence: CDR1 LNHDA, CDR2 SQIVND (reference sequence). The CDR3 covers 14 residues. As DNA, the CDR3 is TGTGCCAGTAGTCCTACAACCGTTAACACTGAAGCTTTCTTT. Translating gives CASSPTTVNTEAFF.

A few counts support this clone. The chain employs TRBV28 and TRBJ1-2; D is uncertain. Germline V gene sequence: CDR1 MDHEN, CDR2 SYDVKM. This CDR3 is 15 amino acids long. Trimming took off 2 bases at V and 8 bases at J, with 18 bases between the two ends. In nucleotides, the CDR3 is TGTGCCAGCAGTTTACCGGGCACCCGATGGGGAGGCTACACCTTC. Amino acids: CASSLPGTRWGGYTF.

This chain joins TRBV2 and TRBJ2-3; D remains unclear. The CDR3 length is 13 residues. V was shortened by 8 bases and J by 5 bases, with 14 bases between the two germline ends. From germline, CDR1 is SNHLY and CDR2 FYNNEI. The CDR3 DNA reads as TGTGCCAGCTCGGACGTCCTCGGAGATACGCAGTATTTT. It yields the protein CASSDVLGDTQYF.

This chain uses TRBV10-3 with TRBJ2-3; 8 bases are a match to TRBD2. V lost 4 bases to trimming and J lost 2 bases; unmatched junction nucleotides: 8. Germline-derived CDR1 and CDR2 are ENHRY and SYGVKD. The CDR3 totals 16 residues. For the CDR3, the DNA is TGTGCCATCAGTGCAACTAGCGGAGAATCCACAGATACGCAGTATTTT. Protein: CAISATSGESTDTQYF.

The rearrangement joins TRBV19 to TRBJ2-7; 10 nucleotides align to TRBD1. The CDR3 contains 13 residues. V shed 10 bases and J 6 bases; nucleotides not matched to a gene: 9. Germline V gene data show CDR1 as LNHDA and CDR2 as SQIVND (reference sequence). The CDR3 DNA reads as TGTGCCACCAAAGGGACAGGGGCCCTCGAGCAGTACTTC. It is translated as CATKGTGALEQYF.

The chain employs TRBV28 and TRBJ2-7; 11 bases agree with TRBD1. This CDR3 is built from 16 residues. Germline loops: CDR1 MDHEN, CDR2 SYDVKM. Losses at the gene ends were 6 bases for V and 0 bases for J; bases not matched to a gene: 7. The CDR3 coding sequence is TGTGCCAGCAGCGACCCTGGACAGGGGGCCTCCTACGAGCAGTACTTC. It specifies CASSDPGQGASYEQYF. Using reference TRBV28 and TRBJ2-7 for the parts outside the CDR3, the full variable domain is DVKVTQSSRYLVKRTGEKVFLECVQDMDHENMFWYRQDPGLGLRLIYFSYDVKMKEKGDIPEGYSVSREKKERFSLILESASTNQTSMYLCASSDPGQGASYEQYFGPGTRLTVT.

The rearrangement uses TRBV5-5 and TRBJ1-5; D possibly corresponds to TRBD1 (6 bases). Germline CDR1 and CDR2: SGHKS and YYEKEE (reference sequence). This CDR3 contains 13 residues. V was pared by 6 bases and J by 7 bases, with 14 bases between. The CDR3 loop is CASTPGGGQPQHF. The CDR3 DNA is TGTGCCAGCACCCCCGGAGGGGGGCAGCCCCAGCATTTT.

Regarding this clone: Other DNA sequences of this sample code for an identical CDR3. The gene calls are TRBV6-5 and TRBJ1-2; D possibly corresponds to TRBD1 (6 bases). Per germline, CDR1 MNHEY and CDR2 SVGAGI. The V end was cut by 2 bases, the J end by 4 bases, with 8 bases between. This CDR3 contains 13 residues. CDR3 protein: CASSYQGPYGYTF. CDR3 DNA sequence: TGTGCCAGCAGTTACCAGGGGCCCTATGGCTACACCTTC.

The gene calls are TRBV27 and TRBJ2-1, with a weak D call TRBD2 (7 bases). Trimming cost V 6 bases and J 2 bases, with 11 bases left between them. This CDR3 region has 14 residues. Germline V gives CDR1 MNHEY, CDR2 SMNVEV (reference sequence). CDR3 amino acids: CASSLGGAYNEQFF. The CDR3 DNA reads TGTGCCAGCAGCCTAGGGGGGGCCTACAATGAGCAGTTCTTC.

This clone was counted a single time. V usage is TRBV19 and J usage is TRBJ1-1; D ambiguous. Germline CDR1 reads LNHDA; CDR2 reads SQIVND (reference sequence). V was pared by 5 bases and J by 1 base, with 14 bases between. CDR3 length equals 15 residues. CDR3 sequence (DNA): TGTGCCAGTAGTCCCCTTGTGGGGTGGAACACTGAAGCTTTCTTT. Its translation: CASSPLVGWNTEAFF.

The V call is TRBV19, the J call TRBJ2-5, with 11 bases aligning to TRBD1. In germline, CDR1 is LNHDA, CDR2 SQIVND (reference sequence). This CDR3 has 17 amino acids. V shed 5 bases and J 5 bases; nucleotides not matched to a gene: 13. The CDR3 here is CASSPPPGQGGVETQYF. The CDR3 nucleotides are TGTGCCAGTAGTCCCCCCCCGGGACAGGGGGGGGTGGAGACCCAGTACTTC.

The chain is built from TRBV4-2 and TRBJ2-4; 9 nucleotides align to TRBD2. The germline gives CDR1 LGHNA, CDR2 YNFKEQ. Losses at the gene ends were 0 bases for V and 5 bases for J; bases not matched to a gene: 8. CDR3 size: 17 residues. The CDR3 sequence is CASSQDRTSGWENIQYF. The CDR3 DNA reads TGTGCCAGCAGCCAAGATCGTACTAGCGGGTGGGAAAACATTCAGTACTTC.